The 27 T cell receptor beta chains below all came from one sample that was sequenced in a study of cytomegalovirus exposure and HLA in healthy donors. Amplification used 60 Vbeta primers and 13 Jbeta primers. Only in-frame clones appear in the TCRdb table, and some are missing; sequencing was by immunoSEQ multiplex PCR. Of around 170,000 clones listed, less than 90% are singletons. Sequences were obtained from PBMCs. The origin of the receptors is a boy aged 2 to 10 in good health and CMV-seronegative.

The genes are TRBV5-1 and TRBJ2-1; 9 bases align to TRBD2. J gave up 5 bases and V 2 bases, and 2 bases lay outside the gene matches. The CDR3 contains 14 residues. CDR1 SGHRS and CDR2 YFSETQ come from the germline V gene. The CDR3 is CASSLAGGHNEQFF. The DNA of the CDR3 is TGCGCCAGCAGCTTAGCGGGAGGTCACAATGAGCAGTTCTTC.

The V gene is TRBV28, the J gene TRBJ1-2, with D maybe TRBD1 (5 bases). The V end was cut by 6 bases, the J end by 0 bases, with 11 bases between. CDR3 length equals 14 residues. Germline V gene lookup returns CDR1 MDHEN and CDR2 SYDVKM. The chain's CDR3 is CASRSQGTNYGYTF. The DNA for the CDR3 is TGTGCCAGCAGATCTCAGGGAACTAACTATGGCTACACCTTC.

The chain joins TRBV7-9 to TRBJ1-5; no clear D. This CDR3 is built from 18 residues. Germline CDR1 is SEHNR and CDR2 is FQNEAQ (reference sequence). Trimming left V 2 bases short and J 4 bases short, with 21 bases between. As DNA, the CDR3 is TGTGCCAGCAGCTTATCCCCTCCTCGAGGGCCCGAAAATCAGCCCCAGCATTTT. Translating it yields CASSLSPPRGPENQPQHF.

In the case of this clone: One junction end does not reproduce the germline sequence, and a read error may be involved. The chain links TRBV7-7 to TRBJ2-3; a weak D match, TRBD1 (6 bases). The CDR3 extends over 14 amino acids. CDR1 and CDR2 from the germline V gene are SSHAT and FNYEAQ (reference sequence). The CDR3 region has the DNA TGTGCTAGCAGCCACGGACAGTCCCCAGATACGCAGTATTTT. Translating gives CASSHGQSPDTQYF.

The gene calls are TRBV5-1 and TRBJ2-5; D is possibly TRBD2 (6 bases). The CDR3 totals 14 residues. Looked up from germline, CDR1 is SGHRS and CDR2 is YFSETQ. Deletions cut 0 bases from V and 1 base from J, with 7 bases between. DNA of the CDR3: TGCGCCAGCAGCTTGGGCGGGATCCAAGAGACCCAGTACTTC. Residues: CASSLGGIQETQYF.

The sample holds a few counts of this clone. The V call is TRBV6-5, the J call TRBJ1-1, with TRBD1 matching 7 bases. Per germline, CDR1 MNHEY and CDR2 SVGAGI. V gave up 8 bases and J gave up 2 bases; unmatched junction bases: 11. The CDR3 runs to 15 residues. DNA of the CDR3: TGTGCCAGCGGGCGGGACAGCTATTTCAACACTGAAGCTTTCTTT. This encodes CASGRDSYFNTEAFF.

The rearrangement links TRBV19 to TRBJ2-5, with a weak D call TRBD1 (5 bases). Germline values: CDR1 LNHDA, CDR2 SQIVND (reference sequence). This CDR3 has 13 amino acids. V shed 6 bases and J shed 7 bases, with 15 bases lying between them. CDR3 region: CASSDTGPRTQYF. In DNA form, the CDR3 reads TGTGCCAGTAGCGACACAGGTCCTAGGACCCAGTACTTC.

In its sample, this clone was seen once. The chain couples TRBV4-1 to TRBJ2-3; 7 bases align to TRBD1. Trimming took 6 bases from V and 1 from J; bases not matched to a gene: 4. The CDR3 sequence is 14 residues long. CDR1 and CDR2 from the germline V gene are MGHRA and YSYEKL. The CDR3 loop reads CASSPGTGTDTQYF. Here the CDR3 DNA reads TGCGCCAGCAGTCCCGGGACAGGCACAGATACGCAGTATTTT.

This chain links TRBV7-2 with TRBJ2-7; TRBD2 matches 8 bases. Trimming took 4 bases from V and 4 from J; bases not matched to a gene: 12. The CDR3 spans 16 residues. Germline assignment: CDR1 SGHTA and CDR2 FQGNSA. The CDR3 sequence: CASSYIDTSGMYEQYF. CDR3 sequence (DNA): TGTGCCAGCAGCTATATCGACACTAGCGGAATGTACGAGCAGTACTTC.

This sequence joins TRBV5-1 and TRBJ2-1; 9 bases fit TRBD2. V dropped 1 base and J dropped 5; count of bases not matched to a gene: 4. The germline CDR1 and CDR2 sequences are SGHRS and YFSETQ. The length of the CDR3 is 15 residues. The CDR3 loop is CASSLRLAGNNEQFF. The CDR3 DNA sequence: TGCGCCAGCAGCTTGCGGCTAGCGGGGAACAATGAGCAGTTCTTC.

The rearrangement joins TRBV5-4 to TRBJ2-7, with TRBD2 matching over 7 bases. The CDR3 is 15 residues long. The V gene end was trimmed by 4 bases and the J gene end by 5 bases; junction bases not matched to a gene: 12. Germline CDR1 SGHNT, CDR2 YYREEE (reference sequence). The CDR3 DNA sequence: TGTGCCAGCAGCCGCTTTGCAGGACTAGTCGACGAGCAGTACTTC. This encodes CASSRFAGLVDEQYF.

This clone was counted only a few times. The chain couples TRBV7-2 to TRBJ2-2, with a tentative D call TRBD1 (5 bases). Germline CDR1 SGHTA, CDR2 FQGNSA. Trimming stripped 5 bases from V and 2 bases from J, with 9 bases between. The CDR3 loop spans 14 amino acids. Here the CDR3 reads CASSRDRNTGELFF. CDR3 in DNA: TGTGCCAGCAGCCGAGACAGAAACACCGGGGAGCTGTTTTTT.

The chain has TRBV6-5 and TRBJ1-2; 9 bases map to TRBD1. Germline trimming cut 5 bases from V and 2 bases from J; bases unmatched to any gene: 3. CDR1 and CDR2 (germline): MNHEY, SVGAGI. This CDR3 spans 14 amino acids. The CDR3 region is CASSEGTGNYGYTF. CDR3 sequence (DNA): TGTGCCAGCAGTGAAGGGACAGGGAACTATGGCTACACCTTC.

The V and J genes are TRBV25-1 and TRBJ2-5; 8 bases fit TRBD1. The end of the DNA is better explained by TRBJ2-7, so the J call may be wrong. Per germline, CDR1 MGHDK and CDR2 SYGVNS. The CDR3 loop spans 14 amino acids. The CDR3 sequence: CASSESHRGYEQYF. CDR3 in DNA: TGTGCCAGCAGTGAATCCCACAGGGGGTACGAGCAGTACTTC.

The chain couples TRBV4-1 to TRBJ2-3; maybe TRBD2 (6 bases). Trimming removed 0 bases at V and 3 bases at J, with 22 bases between. CDR1 MGHRA and CDR2 YSYEKL come from the germline V gene. The CDR3 sequence is 19 residues long. The DNA of the CDR3 is TGCGCCAGCAGCCAAGATAGGGACTGGGAGCGGGCCGCAACAGATACGCAGTATTTT. This translates into CASSQDRDWERAATDTQYF.

A remark on this clone: This sample includes further DNA sequences coding for the same CDR3. V is TRBV27 and J is TRBJ2-1, with TRBD2 matching 11 bases. The length of the CDR3 is 16 residues. J gave up 3 bases and V 2 bases, and 3 bases lay outside the gene matches. Per germline, CDR1 MNHEY and CDR2 SMNVEV (reference sequence). The chain's CDR3 is CASSLLLAGGYNEQFF. The CDR3 DNA follows: TGTGCCAGCAGTTTACTCCTAGCGGGAGGCTACAATGAGCAGTTCTTC.

This sequence joins TRBV7-9 and TRBJ1-1, with TRBD1 matching 9 bases. Trimming removed 5 bases from V and 6 bases from J; junction bases left unmatched: 16. The CDR3 runs to 17 residues. The germline V gene has CDR1 SEHNR and CDR2 FQNEAQ (reference sequence). The CDR3 reads CASSPWPGQGKGAEAFF. The CDR3 DNA reads TGTGCCAGCAGCCCATGGCCGGGACAGGGAAAGGGGGCTGAAGCTTTCTTT.

This clone was detected only once. V is TRBV2 and J is TRBJ2-7; 7 positions match TRBD1. The length of the CDR3 is 14 residues. After removal of 4 bases from V and 7 bases from J, the junction contained 10 bases not matched to a gene. The germline V gene encodes CDR1 SNHLY and CDR2 FYNNEI. Here the CDR3 reads CASSGLGGWGEQYF. In nucleotides, the CDR3 is TGTGCCAGCAGTGGCTTAGGGGGCTGGGGAGAGCAGTACTTC.

J is TRBJ2-3 and V is TRBV5-4; a possible D gene is TRBD2 (5 bases). The CDR3 runs 17 residues. Germline-derived CDR1 and CDR2 are SGHNT and YYREEE (reference sequence). Trimming cost V 0 bases and J 5 bases, with 19 bases left between them. CDR3 in amino acids: CASSLGRGSLGRDTQYF. CDR3 coding DNA: TGTGCCAGCAGCTTGGGTCGCGGGTCCCTTGGGAGAGATACGCAGTATTTT.

The chain has TRBV2 and TRBJ2-7; 10 bases fit TRBD1. Germline assignment: CDR1 SNHLY and CDR2 FYNNEI. CDR3 length: 15 residues. Trimming removed 7 bases from V and 0 bases from J; junction bases left unmatched: 6. This CDR3 is CASNRDRGFSYEQYF. CDR3 nucleotide sequence: TGTGCCAGCAACAGGGACAGGGGTTTCTCCTACGAGCAGTACTTC.

The chain couples TRBV7-2 to TRBJ2-2, with D uncertain. The V gene's germline CDR1 is SGHTA and CDR2 FQGNSA. The CDR3 loop spans 12 amino acids. Trimming cost V 5 bases and J 6 bases, with 7 bases left between them. CDR3 nucleotide sequence: TGTGCCAGCAGCCAAAGCGCCGGGGAGCTGTTTTTT. It is translated as CASSQSAGELFF.

The gene calls are TRBV29-1 and TRBJ1-3; TRBD1 is a possible D gene (5 bases). Trimming took off 0 bases at V and 1 base at J, with 7 bases between the two ends. There are 14 residues in the CDR3. Germline V gene lookup returns CDR1 SQVTM and CDR2 ANQGSEA. CDR3 bases: TGCAGCGTTGAAGAAGGGGTGTCTGGAAACACCATATATTTT. It is translated as CSVEEGVSGNTIYF.

With regard to this clone: An end of the junction differs from the germline gene, which may be a read error. The same CDR3 also results from other DNA sequences found in this sample. V usage is TRBV5-6 and J usage is TRBJ2-3; D may be TRBD1 (5 bases). The V gene's germline CDR1 is SGHDT and CDR2 YYEEEE. The CDR3 is made up of 18 amino acids. The CDR3 region has the DNA TGTGCCAGCAGCCCCAAAACAGGTTCGATTAGTCCCACATATACGCAGTATTTT. Translating gives CASSPKTGSISPTYTQYF.

The rearrangement uses TRBV5-1 and TRBJ1-1; 10 bases align to TRBD1. Per germline, CDR1 SGHRS and CDR2 YFSETQ. J lost 0 bases, V lost 0 bases, and 11 bases had no gene match. CDR3 length: 19 amino acids. Here the CDR3 DNA reads TGCGCCAGCAGCTTGGACTCCCGGGACAGGGGAGCTATGAACACTGAAGCTTTCTTT. It codes for CASSLDSRDRGAMNTEAFF.

The chain is built from TRBV19 and TRBJ2-7; D might be TRBD1 (5 bases). This CDR3 spans 15 amino acids. The V gene lost 1 base and the J gene lost 5 bases, with 15 bases spanning the gap. Germline loops: CDR1 LNHDA, CDR2 SQIVND (reference sequence). The CDR3 is CASSIAVQGSNEQYF. CDR3 sequence (DNA): TGTGCCAGTAGTATAGCAGTGCAGGGTTCCAACGAGCAGTACTTC.

This chain links TRBV7-9 with TRBJ2-7; 7 bases fit TRBD2. CDR1 and CDR2 from the germline V gene are SEHNR and FQNEAQ (reference sequence). The V and J ends lost 2 bases and 4 bases, in that order; junction bases with no gene match: 5. There are 14 residues in the CDR3. The CDR3 region is CASSLNGEGYEQYF. CDR3 coding DNA: TGTGCCAGCAGCTTAAATGGGGAGGGTTACGAGCAGTACTTC. Full variable domain (remainder filled in from reference TRBV7-9 and TRBJ2-7): DTGVSQNPRHKITKRGQNVTFRCDPISEHNRLYWYRQTLGQGPEFLTYFQNEAQLEKSRLLSDRFSAERPKGSFSTLEIQRTEQGDSAMYLCASSLNGEGYEQYFGPGTRLTVT.

The chain is built from TRBV9 and TRBJ1-3; TRBD1 matches 10 bases. Looked up from germline, CDR1 is SGDLS and CDR2 is YYNGEE. V trimming: 2 bases; J trimming: 3 bases; junction bases outside the gene matches: 8. This CDR3 has 17 amino acids. This chain's CDR3 is CASSVRDRGPGGNTIYF. CDR3 in DNA: TGTGCCAGCAGCGTCCGGGACAGGGGCCCGGGTGGAAACACCATATATTTT.